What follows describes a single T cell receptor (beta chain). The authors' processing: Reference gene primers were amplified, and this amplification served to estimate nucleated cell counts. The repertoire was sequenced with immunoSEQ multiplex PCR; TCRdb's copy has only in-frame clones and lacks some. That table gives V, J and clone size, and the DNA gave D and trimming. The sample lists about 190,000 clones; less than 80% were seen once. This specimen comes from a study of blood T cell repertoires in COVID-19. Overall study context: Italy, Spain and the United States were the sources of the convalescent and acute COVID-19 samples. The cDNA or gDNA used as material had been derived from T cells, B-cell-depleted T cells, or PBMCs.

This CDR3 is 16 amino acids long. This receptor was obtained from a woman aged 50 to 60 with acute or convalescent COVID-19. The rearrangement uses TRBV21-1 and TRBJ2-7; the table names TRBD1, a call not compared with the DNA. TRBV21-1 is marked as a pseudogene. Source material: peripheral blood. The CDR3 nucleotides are TGTGCCAGCAGCAAAGGGTGGGTCAGGCGCTCCTACGAGCAGTACTTC. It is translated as CASSKGWVRRSYEQYF.